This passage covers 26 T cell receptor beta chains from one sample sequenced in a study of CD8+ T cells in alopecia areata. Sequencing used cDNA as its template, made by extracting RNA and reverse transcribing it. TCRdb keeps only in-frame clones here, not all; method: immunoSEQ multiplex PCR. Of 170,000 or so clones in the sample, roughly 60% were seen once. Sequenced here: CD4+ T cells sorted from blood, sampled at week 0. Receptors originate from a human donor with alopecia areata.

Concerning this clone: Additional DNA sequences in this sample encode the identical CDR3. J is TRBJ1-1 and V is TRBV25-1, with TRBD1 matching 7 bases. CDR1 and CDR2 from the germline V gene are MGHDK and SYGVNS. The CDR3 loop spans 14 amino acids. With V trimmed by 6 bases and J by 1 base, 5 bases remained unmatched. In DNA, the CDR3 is TGTGCCAGCAGACCCGGGACAGCGAACACTGAAGCTTTCTTT. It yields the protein CASRPGTANTEAFF.

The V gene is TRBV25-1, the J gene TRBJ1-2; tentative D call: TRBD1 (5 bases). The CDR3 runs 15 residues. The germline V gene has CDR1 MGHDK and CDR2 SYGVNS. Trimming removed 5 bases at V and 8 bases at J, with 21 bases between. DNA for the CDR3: TGTGCCAGCAGTCCGCCCGGACATCTCGAGGGAGGCTACACCTTC. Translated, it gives CASSPPGHLEGGYTF.

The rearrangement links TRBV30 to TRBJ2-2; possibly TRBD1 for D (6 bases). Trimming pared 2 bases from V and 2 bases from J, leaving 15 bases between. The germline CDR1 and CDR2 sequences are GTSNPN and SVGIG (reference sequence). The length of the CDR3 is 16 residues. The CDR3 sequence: CAWSTRKQGNTGELFF. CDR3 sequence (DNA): TGTGCCTGGAGTACTCGAAAACAGGGAAACACCGGGGAGCTGTTTTTT.

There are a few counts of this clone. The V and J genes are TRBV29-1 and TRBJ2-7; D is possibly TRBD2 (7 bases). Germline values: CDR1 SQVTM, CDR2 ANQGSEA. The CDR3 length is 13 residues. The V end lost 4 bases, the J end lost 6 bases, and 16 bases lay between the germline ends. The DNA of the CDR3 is TGCAGCGTTGTTGGGGGGGCCGAACGCGAGCAGTACTTC. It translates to CSVVGGAEREQYF.

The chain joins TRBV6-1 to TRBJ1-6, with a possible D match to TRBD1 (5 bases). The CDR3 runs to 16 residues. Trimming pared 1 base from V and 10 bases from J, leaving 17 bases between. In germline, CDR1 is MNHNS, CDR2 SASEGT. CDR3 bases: TGTGCCAGCAGTGAAGAGGTTAGCAGGGAGTGGTCACCCCTCCACTTT. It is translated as CASSEEVSREWSPLHF.

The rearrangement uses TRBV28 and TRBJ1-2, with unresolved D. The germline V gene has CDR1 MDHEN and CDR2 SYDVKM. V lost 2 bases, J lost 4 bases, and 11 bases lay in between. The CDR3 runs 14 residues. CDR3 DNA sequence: TGTGCCAGCAGTTTAAGCGCAGAATTCTATGGCTACACCTTC. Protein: CASSLSAEFYGYTF.

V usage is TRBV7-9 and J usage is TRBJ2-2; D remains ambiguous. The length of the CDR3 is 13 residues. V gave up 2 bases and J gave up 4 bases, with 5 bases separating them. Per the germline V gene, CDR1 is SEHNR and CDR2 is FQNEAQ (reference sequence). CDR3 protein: CASSLFSTGELFF. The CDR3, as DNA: TGTGCCAGCAGCTTATTTTCCACCGGGGAGCTGTTTTTT.

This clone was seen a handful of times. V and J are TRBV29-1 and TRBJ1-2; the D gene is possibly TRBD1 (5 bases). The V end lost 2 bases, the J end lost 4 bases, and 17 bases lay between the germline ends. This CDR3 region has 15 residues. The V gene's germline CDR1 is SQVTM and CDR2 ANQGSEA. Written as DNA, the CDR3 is TGCAGCGTTGAACCCCCCCAGGGTCAGATCTATGGCTACACCTTC. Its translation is CSVEPPQGQIYGYTF.

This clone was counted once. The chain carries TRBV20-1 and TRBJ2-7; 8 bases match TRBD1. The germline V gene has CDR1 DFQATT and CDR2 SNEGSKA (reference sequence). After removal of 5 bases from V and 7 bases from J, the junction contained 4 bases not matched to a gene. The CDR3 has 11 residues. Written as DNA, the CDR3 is TGCAGTGCTGCCAGGGGGCTAGAGCAGTACTTC. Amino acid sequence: CSAARGLEQYF.

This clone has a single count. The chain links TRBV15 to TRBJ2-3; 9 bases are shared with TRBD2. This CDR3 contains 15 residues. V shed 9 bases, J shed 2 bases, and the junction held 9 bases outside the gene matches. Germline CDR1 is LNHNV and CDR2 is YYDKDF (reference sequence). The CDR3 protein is CATKKAGGITDTQYF. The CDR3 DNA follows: TGTGCCACTAAAAAAGCGGGGGGCATCACAGATACGCAGTATTTT.

The chain's CDR3 is CASSLLYPPEGYTF. In DNA form, the CDR3 reads TGCGCCAGCAGCTTGTTGTACCCACCGGAGGGCTACACCTTC. This sequence joins TRBV5-1 and TRBJ1-2; D is undetermined. Germline V gives CDR1 SGHRS, CDR2 YFSETQ. This CDR3 has 14 residues. V lost 1 base, J lost 8 bases, and 15 bases lay in between.

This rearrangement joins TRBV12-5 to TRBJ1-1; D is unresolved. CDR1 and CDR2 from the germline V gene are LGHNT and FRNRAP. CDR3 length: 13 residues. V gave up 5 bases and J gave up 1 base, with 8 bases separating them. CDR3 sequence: CASGPPSNTEAFF. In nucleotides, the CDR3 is TGTGCTAGTGGTCCCCCATCGAACACTGAAGCTTTCTTT.

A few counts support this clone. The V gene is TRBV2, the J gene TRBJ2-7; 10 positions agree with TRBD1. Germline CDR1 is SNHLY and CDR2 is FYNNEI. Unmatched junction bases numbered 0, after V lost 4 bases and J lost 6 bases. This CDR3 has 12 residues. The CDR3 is CASSGTGGEQYF. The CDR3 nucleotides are TGTGCCAGCAGTGGGACAGGGGGCGAGCAGTACTTC.

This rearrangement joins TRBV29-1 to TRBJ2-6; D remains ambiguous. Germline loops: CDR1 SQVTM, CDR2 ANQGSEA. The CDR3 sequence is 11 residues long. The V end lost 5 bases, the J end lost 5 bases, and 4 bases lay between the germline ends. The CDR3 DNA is TGCAGCGTTCTATGGGCCAACGTCCTGACTTTC. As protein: CSVLWANVLTF.

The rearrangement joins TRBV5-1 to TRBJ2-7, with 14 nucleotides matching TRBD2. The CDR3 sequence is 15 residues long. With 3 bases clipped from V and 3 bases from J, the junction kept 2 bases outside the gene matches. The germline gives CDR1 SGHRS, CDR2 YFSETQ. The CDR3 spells CASSWTSGGLYEQYF. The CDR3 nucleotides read TGCGCCAGCAGCTGGACTAGCGGGGGGCTCTACGAGCAGTACTTC.

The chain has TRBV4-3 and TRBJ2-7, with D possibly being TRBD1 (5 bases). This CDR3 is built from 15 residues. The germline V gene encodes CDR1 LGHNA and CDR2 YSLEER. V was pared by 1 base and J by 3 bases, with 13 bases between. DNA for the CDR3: TGCGCCAGCAGCCAAGGCGGCGCCAGGGTCTACGAGCAGTACTTC. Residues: CASSQGGARVYEQYF.

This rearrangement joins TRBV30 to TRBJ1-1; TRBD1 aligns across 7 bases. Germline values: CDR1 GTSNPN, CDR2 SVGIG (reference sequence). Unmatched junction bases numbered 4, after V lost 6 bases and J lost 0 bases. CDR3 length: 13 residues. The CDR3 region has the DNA TGTGCCTGCACGGGACAGCTGAACACTGAAGCTTTCTTT. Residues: CACTGQLNTEAFF.

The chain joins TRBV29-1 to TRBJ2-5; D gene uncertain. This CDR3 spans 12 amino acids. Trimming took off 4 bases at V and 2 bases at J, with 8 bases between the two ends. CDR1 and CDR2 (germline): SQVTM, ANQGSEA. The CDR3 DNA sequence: TGCAGCGTTGTACACGAGCAAGAGACCCAGTACTTC. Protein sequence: CSVVHEQETQYF.

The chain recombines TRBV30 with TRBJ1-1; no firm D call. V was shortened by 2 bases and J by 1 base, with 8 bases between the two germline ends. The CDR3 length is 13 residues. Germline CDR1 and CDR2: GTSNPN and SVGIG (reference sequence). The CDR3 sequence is CAWSKFQNTEAFF. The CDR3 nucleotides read TGTGCCTGGAGTAAATTTCAGAACACTGAAGCTTTCTTT.

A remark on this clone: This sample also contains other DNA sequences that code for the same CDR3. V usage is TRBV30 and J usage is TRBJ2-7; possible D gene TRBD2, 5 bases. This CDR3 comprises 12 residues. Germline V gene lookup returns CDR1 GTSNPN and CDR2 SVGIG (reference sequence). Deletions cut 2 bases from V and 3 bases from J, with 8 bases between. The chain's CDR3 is CAWSNGGYEQYF. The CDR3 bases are TGTGCCTGGAGTAACGGAGGCTACGAGCAGTACTTC.

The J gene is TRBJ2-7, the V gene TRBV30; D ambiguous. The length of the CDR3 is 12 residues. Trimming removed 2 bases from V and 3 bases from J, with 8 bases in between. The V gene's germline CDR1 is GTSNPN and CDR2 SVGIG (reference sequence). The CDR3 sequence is CAWSTLDYEQYF. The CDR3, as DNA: TGTGCCTGGAGTACCCTGGACTACGAGCAGTACTTC.

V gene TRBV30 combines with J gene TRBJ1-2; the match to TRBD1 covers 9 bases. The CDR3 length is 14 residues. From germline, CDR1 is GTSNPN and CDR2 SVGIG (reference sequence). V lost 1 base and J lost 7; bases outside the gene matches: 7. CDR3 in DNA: TGTGCCTGGAGTGCACAGGGACAGGGAAGTGGCTACACCTTC. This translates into CAWSAQGQGSGYTF.

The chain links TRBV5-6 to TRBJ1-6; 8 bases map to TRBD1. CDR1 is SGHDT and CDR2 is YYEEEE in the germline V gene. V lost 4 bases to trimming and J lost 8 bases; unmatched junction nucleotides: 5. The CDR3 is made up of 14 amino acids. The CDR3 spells CASSRPDRDSPLHF. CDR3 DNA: TGTGCCAGCAGCCGGCCGGACAGGGATTCACCCCTCCACTTT.

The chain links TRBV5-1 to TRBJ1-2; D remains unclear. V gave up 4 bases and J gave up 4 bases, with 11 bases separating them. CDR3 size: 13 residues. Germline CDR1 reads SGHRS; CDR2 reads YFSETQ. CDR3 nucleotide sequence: TGCGCCAGCAGCGTTGACGGACCCTATGGCTACACCTTC. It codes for CASSVDGPYGYTF.

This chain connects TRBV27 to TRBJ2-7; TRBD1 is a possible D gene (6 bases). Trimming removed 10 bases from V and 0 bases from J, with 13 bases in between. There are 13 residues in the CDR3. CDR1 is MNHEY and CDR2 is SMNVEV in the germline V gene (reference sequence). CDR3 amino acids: CATRQASSYEQYF. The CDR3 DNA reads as TGTGCCACCCGACAGGCCAGCTCCTACGAGCAGTACTTC.

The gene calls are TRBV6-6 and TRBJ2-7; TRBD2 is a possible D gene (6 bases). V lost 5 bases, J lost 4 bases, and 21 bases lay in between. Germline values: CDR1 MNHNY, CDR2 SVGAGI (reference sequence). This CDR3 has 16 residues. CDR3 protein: CASSPLDYPSPYEQYF. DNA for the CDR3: TGTGCCAGCAGTCCATTGGACTACCCGAGTCCGTACGAGCAGTACTTC.